These 10 T cell receptor beta chains were sequenced from one sample in a study of a mutant IDH1 vaccine in newly diagnosed glioma. Time point described: week 5, during vaccination. Every vaccine dose comprised 300 ug of mutant IDH1 20-mer peptide plus topical imiquimod. No antigens are known for them. Sequencing used immunoSEQ multiplex PCR; TCRdb keeps in-frame clones, though not all of them. The table lists roughly 62,000 clones, 84% of them singletons. The sample here was PBMCs, taken from a glioma patient whose treatment included an IDH1 peptide vaccine. The receptors come from a woman aged 45-59 years with glioma.

J is TRBJ1-2 and V is TRBV5-4, with D unresolved. The CDR3 is 15 amino acids. Trimming stripped 1 base from V and 3 bases from J, with 13 bases between. Germline CDR1 and CDR2: SGHNT and YYREEE (reference sequence). For the CDR3, the DNA is TGTGCCAGCAGCTTGATCGGGCAGGTCGACTATGGCTACACCTTC. Translated: CASSLIGQVDYGYTF.

This chain links TRBV12-5 with TRBJ1-5, with D possibly being TRBD1 (6 bases). This CDR3 has 13 amino acids. CDR1 is LGHNT, CDR2 FRNRAP, per germline. Trimming pared 7 bases from V and 7 bases from J, leaving 14 bases between. CDR3 sequence (DNA): TGTGCTAGTGCCCCCGGGGGGCGGCAGCCCCAGCATTTT. This encodes CASAPGGRQPQHF.

CDR3 coding DNA: TGCGCCAGCAGCCCGGGGACTAGCGCTATACTGGGCAATGAGCAGTTCTTC. Translated, it gives CASSPGTSAILGNEQFF. The chain has TRBV5-1 and TRBJ2-1; 10 bases match TRBD2. With 4 bases clipped from V and 6 bases from J, the junction kept 13 bases outside the gene matches. This CDR3 is built from 17 residues. Germline V gene lookup returns CDR1 SGHRS and CDR2 YFSETQ.

The chain carries TRBV10-3 and TRBJ1-2; D not certain. Germline V lookup: CDR1 ENHRY, CDR2 SYGVKD. The CDR3 totals 12 residues. Trimming took off 7 bases at V and 8 bases at J, with 14 bases between the two ends. The CDR3 DNA sequence: TGTGCCATCAATAGGGCGTCGGACGGCTACACCTTC. It encodes CAINRASDGYTF.

The chain carries TRBV4-1 and TRBJ1-2; no firm D call. V lost 0 bases and J lost 8, with 13 bases in between. Germline V lookup: CDR1 MGHRA, CDR2 YSYEKL. CDR3 length: 14 amino acids. CDR3 nucleotide sequence: TGCGCCAGCAGCCAAGAAACCACGGGCCGGGGCTACACCTTC. Amino acids: CASSQETTGRGYTF.

V usage is TRBV4-1 and J usage is TRBJ1-1, with D unresolved. V was shortened by 6 bases and J by 5 bases, with 13 bases between the two germline ends. The CDR3 covers 13 residues. The germline gives CDR1 MGHRA, CDR2 YSYEKL. The CDR3 coding sequence is TGCGCCAGCAGTGGGCCCCAAAAAACTGAAGCTTTCTTT. Its protein product is CASSGPQKTEAFF.

Worth noting for this clone: At one boundary the junction diverges from the germline segment, which might be a read error. This CDR3 reads CSVQEENTEAFF. DNA for the CDR3: TGCAGCGTTCAAGAAGAGAACACTGAAGCTTTCTTT. The chain links TRBV29-1 to TRBJ1-1; D is unresolved. The CDR3 has 12 residues. Germline lookup yields CDR1 SQVTM and CDR2 ANQGSEA.

V usage is TRBV10-3 and J usage is TRBJ1-1, with 7 positions matching TRBD1. The V and J ends lost 5 bases and 0 bases, in that order; junction bases with no gene match: 3. The CDR3 runs 14 residues. Germline V gives CDR1 ENHRY, CDR2 SYGVKD. CDR3 in DNA: TGTGCCATCAGTAGGGGACAGATGAACACTGAAGCTTTCTTT. It translates to CAISRGQMNTEAFF.

V usage is TRBV6-5 and J usage is TRBJ1-2; D is perhaps TRBD1 (5 bases). CDR3 length: 15 amino acids. V gave up 0 bases and J gave up 2 bases, with 10 bases separating them. Germline lookup yields CDR1 MNHEY and CDR2 SVGAGI. CDR3 protein: CASSYSLWTNYGYTF. CDR3 in DNA: TGTGCCAGCAGTTACTCGTTATGGACAAACTATGGCTACACCTTC.

The gene calls are TRBV2 and TRBJ1-2; D possibly corresponds to TRBD1 (5 bases). CDR1 SNHLY and CDR2 FYNNEI come from the germline V gene. The CDR3 contains 14 residues. The V end lost 0 bases, the J end lost 3 bases, and 8 bases lay between the germline ends. The CDR3 region is CASSEAGADYGYTF. Written as DNA, the CDR3 is TGTGCCAGCAGTGAAGCAGGGGCCGACTATGGCTACACCTTC.